Shown below are 6 T cell receptor beta chains from a single sample sequenced in a study of type 1 regulatory T cells. For these TCRs, the target antigens are not known. TCRdb re-derived calls from the reads in MiXCR, one entry per CDR3 protein. This sample has tens of thousands of distinct CDR3 sequences, with 72% found just once. The specimen sequenced was cultured T cells, either the whole culture or a sorted T cell fraction (not recorded which). Subset noted: Tr1-enriched cell product generated in vitro against host alloantigens. The receptors here all came from a human donor in good health.

This chain connects TRBV2 to TRBJ2-5; D is undetermined. The V gene's germline CDR1 is SNHLY and CDR2 FYNNEI. Trimming took 6 bases from V and 2 from J, leaving 1 base between them. The length of the CDR3 is 10 residues. Here the CDR3 DNA reads TGTGCCAGCAGGCAAGAGACCCAGTACTTC. It encodes CASRQETQYF. Looking up the rest from reference TRBV2 and TRBJ2-5 gives the full variable domain: EPEVTQTPSHQVTQMGQEVILRCVPISNHLYFYWYRQILGQKVEFLVSFYNNEISEKSEIFDDQFSVERPDGSNFTLKIRSTKLEDSAMYFCASRQETQYFGPGTRLLVL.

The chain combines TRBV24-1 with TRBJ2-1, with D possibly matching TRBD2 (7 bases). This CDR3 is 16 amino acids long. The germline V and J ends were trimmed by 4 bases and 6 bases, with 18 bases remaining between them. Germline V lookup: CDR1 KGHDR, CDR2 SFDVKD. CDR3 nucleotides: TGTGCCACCAGTGAGGGGGGGCCGCGCCGGGGCAATGAGCAGTTCTTC. Translation: CATSEGGPRRGNEQFF.

V is TRBV12-3 or TRBV12-4 and J is TRBJ2-3; TRBD1 agrees at 7 bases. The CDR3 spans 15 residues. Trimming at V came to 7 bases and at J to 4 bases, leaving 11 bases not matched to a gene. CDR3 nucleotide sequence: TGTGCCAGCACCCCTTACGAGGGGGCCCCAGATACGCAGTATTTT. Translation gives CASTPYEGAPDTQYF.

V gene TRBV18 combines with J gene TRBJ2-2, with D possibly being TRBD1 (6 bases). CDR3 length equals 17 residues. Per germline, CDR1 KGHSH and CDR2 LQKENI. Trimming took 1 base from V and 4 from J, leaving 16 bases between them. CDR3 protein: CASSPLMATGPTGELFF. DNA of the CDR3: TGTGCCAGCTCACCACTAATGGCGACAGGACCCACCGGGGAGCTGTTTTTT.

The chain combines TRBV3-1 with TRBJ1-3; D is ambiguous. The CDR3 is 17 residues long. Trimming removed 4 bases at V and 0 bases at J, with 16 bases between. Germline V gene sequence: CDR1 LGHDT, CDR2 YNNKEL (reference sequence). For the CDR3, the DNA is TGTGCCAGCAGCCCCCGCCTTTCGACCGCCTCTGGAAACACCATATATTTT. This codes for CASSPRLSTASGNTIYF. Based on the CDR3 plus reference TRBV3-1 and TRBJ1-3, the full variable domain is DTAVSQTPKYLVTQMGNDKSIKCEQNLGHDTMYWYKQDSKKFLKIMFSYNNKELIINETVPNRFSPKSPDKAHLNLHINSLELGDSAVYFCASSPRLSTASGNTIYFGEGSWLTVV.

The rearrangement links TRBV10-3 to TRBJ1-1; 9 bases are a match to TRBD1. Germline V gene sequence: CDR1 ENHRY, CDR2 SYGVKD. This CDR3 spans 15 amino acids. V gave up 6 bases and J gave up 4 bases; unmatched junction bases: 9. CDR3 in amino acids: CAIRLQQGAATEAFF. DNA for the CDR3: TGTGCCATCAGACTCCAACAGGGGGCCGCCACTGAAGCTTTCTTT.